This is a list of T cell receptor beta chains from one sample in a study of cytomegalovirus exposure and HLA in healthy donors. The repertoire was sequenced with immunoSEQ multiplex PCR; TCRdb's copy has only in-frame clones and lacks some. The sample has 100,000 to 150,000 clones, roughly 80% seen once; the top ten hold 1.8%. The sequenced sample was PBMCs. These receptors came from a man between 18 and 29 years old in good health and CMV-seronegative. CDR3s include the opening cysteine and the closing phenylalanine or tryptophan. The D gene is left open where the match is weak. A clone size is listed for some rows: how often the clone was seen (once, few, many), or a class if it is expanded.

TGTGCCAGCAGCTCTATACAGGGTCCCACTAACTATGGCTACACCTTC	CASSSIQGPTNYGYTF	-	TRBJ1-2	-	TRBV11-2
TGTGCCAGCAGCTTAGGACTAGCGGGGGGCCGGGAGACCCAGTACTTC	CASSLGLAGGRETQYF	TRBD2	TRBJ2-5	-	TRBV7-9
TGTGCCAGCAGCTTACCAGGGCCCGGTGAAGCTTTCTTT	CASSLPGPGEAFF	-	TRBJ1-1	-	TRBV7-9
TGTGCCAGCCCACTTAACCATGGCTACACCTTC	CASPLNHGYTF	-	TRBJ1-2	-	TRBV2
TGTGCCAGCAGCACGGGACAGACCCTCTACGAGCAGTACTTC	CASSTGQTLYEQYF	TRBD1	TRBJ2-7	-	TRBV5-6
TGTGCCAGCAGCTTTGGCGGGTCCCAACTGTTTTTT	CASSFGGSQLFF	-	TRBJ1-4	-	TRBV5-5
TGTGCCAGCAGCCCGGGGACTAGCGGGGGGGGAGAGACCCAGTACTTC	CASSPGTSGGGETQYF	TRBD2	TRBJ2-5	few	TRBV11-2
TGTGCCAGCAGCTTACCGGGACTAGCGGGGGGTAGCACAGATACGCAGTATTTT	CASSLPGLAGGSTDTQYF	TRBD2	TRBJ2-3	-	TRBV7-2
TGTGCCAGCAGTGACGGCAGGGAAGGAACTGAAGCTTTCTTT	CASSDGREGTEAFF	-	TRBJ1-1	-	TRBV6-5
TGTGCCAGCAGCTTTTACAGGGGGCCGAATTCACCCCTCCACTTT	CASSFYRGPNSPLHF	TRBD1	TRBJ1-6	few	TRBV7-9
TGTGCCAGTCAGGGGGTCGAGAACACTGAAGCTTTCTTT	CASQGVENTEAFF	TRBD1	TRBJ1-1	few	TRBV28
TGTGCCAGCAGCTTGACTAGATTGGAAGAGACCCAGTACTTC	CASSLTRLEETQYF	-	TRBJ2-5	few	TRBV7-2
TGTGCCAGCAGCCCGACGGGACAGAGCTACGAGCAGTACTTC	CASSPTGQSYEQYF	TRBD1	TRBJ2-7	once	TRBV7-2
TGTGCCAGCTCACCACCGGGGAGCACTGAAGCTTTCTTT	CASSPPGSTEAFF	-	TRBJ1-1	-	TRBV18
TGTGCCAGCACCCCATGGGGCTATAACACCGGGGAGCTGTTTTTT	CASTPWGYNTGELFF	-	TRBJ2-2	-	TRBV9
TGTGCCAGCAGTTACTCTACCAGGGAGGACACTGAAGCTTTCTTT	CASSYSTREDTEAFF	-	TRBJ1-1	-	TRBV6-6
TGTGCCACCAGCTTGGACAGGGGGCCCTACGAGCAGTACTTC	CATSLDRGPYEQYF	TRBD1	TRBJ2-7	-	TRBV15
TGCGCCAGCAGCCCGGGACAGGTGGACGACGAGCAGTACTTC	CASSPGQVDDEQYF	TRBD1	TRBJ2-7	few	TRBV5-1
TGCGCCAGCAGTCAACCGGACCCGAAGGGGTATGGCTACACCTTC	CASSQPDPKGYGYTF	-	TRBJ1-2	-	TRBV23-1
TGTGCCAGCTCACCACTTGGACAGAACACTGAAGCTTTCTTT	CASSPLGQNTEAFF	-	TRBJ1-1	-	TRBV18
TGTGCCAGCTCACCAAGGGACAGGGGGCAAAACTATGGCTACACCTTC	CASSPRDRGQNYGYTF	TRBD1	TRBJ1-2	-	TRBV18
TGCGCCAGCAGCCGAGAAGCAACAGGGGGCTATAATTCACCCCTCCACTTT	CASSREATGGYNSPLHF	TRBD1	TRBJ1-6	-	TRBV4-1
TGTGCCAGCAGTTATGCTAGCCCTAACTATGGCTACACCTTC	CASSYASPNYGYTF	-	TRBJ1-2	-	TRBV6-6
TGTGCCAGCAGCCTAGGAGGGTTTAGTGTAGAACTAAACACTGAAGCTTTCTTT	CASSLGGFSVELNTEAFF	-	TRBJ1-1	-	TRBV11-2
TGTGCCAGCAGTGAAGCGCTTAGACTAGCGGTGACCTACGAGCAGTACTTC	CASSEALRLAVTYEQYF	TRBD2	TRBJ2-7	once	TRBV2
TGTGCCAGCAGCTTAGCGGGGTTCAGGCCCGGGGAGCTGTTTTTT	CASSLAGFRPGELFF	TRBD2	TRBJ2-2	-	TRBV5-6
TGTGCCAGCAGCCAAGAGCTAGCGGGGGGGCGCGATGAGCAGTTCTTC	CASSQELAGGRDEQFF	TRBD2	TRBJ2-1	few	TRBV4-2
TGCGCCAGCAGCCCCCGACAGGGCTCACCCCTCCACTTT	CASSPRQGSPLHF	TRBD1	TRBJ1-6	once	TRBV5-1
TGTGCCACCAGCAGAGAGCTCGGTTCTGACACTGAAGCTTTCTTT	CATSRELGSDTEAFF	-	TRBJ1-1	-	TRBV15
TGTGCCAGCAGCTTGGAGACAGTCACAGATACGCAGTATTTT	CASSLETVTDTQYF	-	TRBJ2-3	-	TRBV5-4
TGCGCCAGCAGCCAAAATCCGATGGGCAACGAGCAGTACTTC	CASSQNPMGNEQYF	-	TRBJ2-7	-	TRBV4-3
TGCAGCGTTAGACAGGGGAAGGAAGGGAACACTGAAGCTTTCTTT	CSVRQGKEGNTEAFF	TRBD1	TRBJ1-1	-	TRBV29-1
TGTGCCAGCAGCCAAGTCACTAGCGGGGGGTACGTAGATTGGTCAGATACGCAGTATTTT	CASSQVTSGGYVDWSDTQYF	TRBD2	TRBJ2-3	-	TRBV4-2
TGTGCCAGCAGCTTAGCGCGGGCCCTTTCACCCCTCCACTTT	CASSLARALSPLHF	-	TRBJ1-6	-	TRBV11-1
TGTGCCAGCAGCTCCAGACAGGGGCTAATTCAGCCCCAGCATTTT	CASSSRQGLIQPQHF	TRBD1	TRBJ1-5	-	TRBV7-8
TGTGCCAGCTCACCGAGCGGAGCCTACGAGCAGTACTTC	CASSPSGAYEQYF	-	TRBJ2-7	-	TRBV18
TGTGCCAGCAGTTTCGACCCGGACAGGGTCACAGATACGCAGTATTTT	CASSFDPDRVTDTQYF	TRBD1	TRBJ2-3	-	TRBV6-5
TGTGCCAGCAGCCTTGGGCCCAAAAGCGGCACCGGGGAGCTGTTTTTT	CASSLGPKSGTGELFF	-	TRBJ2-2	-	TRBV9
TGTGCCAGCAGCAACCGGGACAGGTTTGAGACCCAGTACTTC	CASSNRDRFETQYF	TRBD1	TRBJ2-5	-	TRBV11-3
TGTGCCAGTAGTATCGGACAGGGCGCCTACGAGCAGTACTTC	CASSIGQGAYEQYF	TRBD1	TRBJ2-7	few	TRBV19
TGTGCCAGCAGTGATGGGGGCTGGGGGGAGACCCAGTACTTC	CASSDGGWGETQYF	-	TRBJ2-5	-	TRBV6-1
TGTGCCAGCAGCCGACGGCGGCTCCGGAACCTTACCTACGAGCAGTACTTC	CASSRRRLRNLTYEQYF	-	TRBJ2-7	-	TRBV5-6
TGTGCCAGCAGCTTAGGGACAGGGGGCTACTATGGCTACACCTTC	CASSLGTGGYYGYTF	TRBD1	TRBJ1-2	-	TRBV11-2
TGTGCCTGGAGTCGCGGGGGTTCGGTGAACACTGAAGCTTTCTTT	CAWSRGGSVNTEAFF	-	TRBJ1-1	-	TRBV30
TGTGCCAGCAGCAAATCCCGACAGGGGGCGAACACTGAAGCTTTCTTT	CASSKSRQGANTEAFF	-	TRBJ1-1	-	TRBV21-1
TGTGCCAGCAGTTTTGACAGCTCCTACGAGCAGTACTTC	CASSFDSSYEQYF	-	TRBJ2-7	-	TRBV27
TGTGCCAGTTCCAGGGTAGCCTCGACGTTGAACACTGAAGCTTTCTTT	CASSRVASTLNTEAFF	-	TRBJ1-1	-	TRBV19
TGTGCCAGCAGATCTCCCAGGGCCAGTGACCACACTGAAGCTTTCTTT	CASRSPRASDHTEAFF	-	TRBJ1-1	-	TRBV28
TGTGCCAGTAGTCTTACGGGGGGCTCCCCACATGGGCAGCCCCAGCATTTT	CASSLTGGSPHGQPQHF	-	TRBJ1-5	-	TRBV19
TGTGCCAGCAGTGTCGGCAGGGGAGGGACAGATACGCAGTATTTT	CASSVGRGGTDTQYF	-	TRBJ2-3	-	TRBV2
TGTGCCAGCAGTTTATCGCAGGGCGGTAATTCACCCCTCCACTTT	CASSLSQGGNSPLHF	-	TRBJ1-6	-	TRBV27
TGTGCCAGCAGCTCGACTAGCGGGGGAGCCAACCCCCCCTACGAGCAGTACTTC	CASSSTSGGANPPYEQYF	TRBD2	TRBJ2-7	-	TRBV5-4
TGTGCCAGCAGCGTAGGTGGCGGATCGGGCTACGAGCAGTACTTC	CASSVGGGSGYEQYF	-	TRBJ2-7	-	TRBV9
TGCGCCAGCAGCTTCCAGGGGATTGGGGGCTACACCTTC	CASSFQGIGGYTF	-	TRBJ1-2	-	TRBV5-1